The 28 T cell receptor beta chains given below trace back to one sample, sequenced in a study of graft-versus-host responses after intestinal transplantation. CFSE-labeled responder cells (approximately 200,000) were plated with approximately 200,000 irradiated, violet-dye-labeled stimulator cells. Sequencing was performed with immunoSEQ multiplex PCR; in TCRdb, only in-frame clones are kept and a portion is missing. The sample has 4,300 or so clones; less than 35% are singletons. The specimen was alloreactive CD8+ T cells from a mixed lymphocyte reaction culture, collected before transplantation. Subset here: CFSE-low proliferating T cells sorted from roughly 6-day pre-transplant mixed lymphocyte reaction (GvH or HvG direction). The receptors stem from a human patient who was an organ donor for intestinal transplantation.

This clone has just a few counts. CDR3 nucleotides: TGTGCCAGCAGCCCCACCCCCTCAGCTGAAGCTTTCTTT. This sequence encodes CASSPTPSAEAFF. The J gene is TRBJ1-1, the V gene TRBV11-3, with D unclear. There are 13 residues in the CDR3. Per the germline V gene, CDR1 is SGHNT and CDR2 is YENEEA. Trimming took 5 bases from V and 6 from J, leaving 13 bases between them.

As concerns this clone: One end of the junction varies from germline; a read error may be responsible. This sequence joins TRBV5-4 and TRBJ1-1; D is unresolved. CDR1 SGHNT and CDR2 YYREEE come from the germline V gene (reference sequence). This CDR3 contains 16 residues. CDR3 loop: CASSQDLEGMNTEAFF. The CDR3 DNA reads as TGCGCCAGCAGCCAAGATCTGGAGGGCATGAACACTGAAGCTTTCTTT.

This chain joins TRBV27 and TRBJ2-5; no firm D call. Trimming removed 2 bases at V and 2 bases at J, with 6 bases between. There are 13 residues in the CDR3. Germline V gene data show CDR1 as MNHEY and CDR2 as SMNVEV (reference sequence). CDR3 in DNA: TGTGCCAGCAGTTTACTACCGCAAGAGACCCAGTACTTC. It specifies CASSLLPQETQYF.

This rearrangement joins TRBV27 to TRBJ1-1; D is uncertain. CDR3 size: 14 residues. Per the germline V gene, CDR1 is MNHEY and CDR2 is SMNVEV (reference sequence). With 5 bases removed from V and 1 base from J, the gap between germline ends came to 11 bases. The CDR3 nucleotides read TGTGCCAGCAGTACCCTCCGGGGGAACACTGAAGCTTTCTTT. It codes for CASSTLRGNTEAFF.

This clone was recorded a few times. The genes are TRBV11-2 and TRBJ2-1; 9 bases line up with TRBD2. Unmatched junction bases numbered 12, after V lost 1 base and J lost 2 bases. The V gene's germline CDR1 is SGHAT and CDR2 FQNNGV. This CDR3 region has 19 residues. DNA for the CDR3: TGTGCCAGCAGCTTAGTACCCGGTTACCAGCGGGGGGCCTACAATGAGCAGTTCTTC. It yields the protein CASSLVPGYQRGAYNEQFF.

This clone has just a few counts. The chain combines TRBV6-1 with TRBJ2-7, with no clear D. The germline gives CDR1 MNHNS, CDR2 SASEGT. The ends were cut back, 6 bases at V and 5 bases at J, with 17 bases in the middle. The CDR3 spans 14 residues. The CDR3 is CASSPRKESNEQYV. The CDR3 nucleotides read TGTGCCAGCAGCCCGAGAAAGGAGTCGAACGAGCAGTACGTC.

This clone is medium-sized by share. The chain links TRBV4-1 to TRBJ2-2; a weak D match, TRBD2 (6 bases). This CDR3 has 14 residues. The germline CDR1 and CDR2 sequences are MGHRA and YSYEKL. Trimming stripped 6 bases from V and 1 base from J, with 9 bases between. The CDR3 here is CASSRGWNTGELFF. CDR3 DNA: TGCGCCAGCAGTCGGGGGTGGAACACCGGGGAGCTGTTTTTT.

This chain uses TRBV5-4 with TRBJ2-1; no clear D. The germline V gene encodes CDR1 SGHNT and CDR2 YYREEE (reference sequence). V was trimmed by 4 bases and J by 4 bases, leaving 6 bases between them. The CDR3 spans 12 residues. The DNA of the CDR3 is TGTGCCAGCAGCCAGTCTTACAATGAGCAGTTCTTC. This gives the protein CASSQSYNEQFF. The full variable domain, rest sourced from reference TRBV5-4 and TRBJ2-1, is ETGVTQSPTHLIKTRGQQVTLRCSSQSGHNTVSWYQQALGQGPQFIFQYYREEENGRGNFPPRFSGLQFPNYSSELNVNALELDDSALYLCASSQSYNEQFFGPGTRLTVL.

This clone is deemed medium-sized (0.01 to 0.1%). The V gene is TRBV27, the J gene TRBJ1-1, with unresolved D. The CDR3 has 12 amino acids. V gave up 2 bases and J gave up 5 bases, with 6 bases separating them. Germline CDR1 MNHEY, CDR2 SMNVEV (reference sequence). The CDR3: CASSLTGTEAFF. DNA for the CDR3: TGTGCCAGCAGTTTAACGGGGACTGAAGCTTTCTTT.

Relative to its sample, this clone is medium-sized. This CDR3 is CASKLGQGTNYGYTF. CDR3 in DNA: TGTGCCAGCAAGCTGGGACAGGGTACTAACTATGGCTACACCTTC. The chain has TRBV6-5 and TRBJ1-2, with 9 positions matching TRBD1. Trimming at V came to 7 bases and at J to 0 bases, leaving 6 bases not matched to a gene. The CDR3 sequence is 15 residues long. The germline CDR1 and CDR2 sequences are MNHEY and SVGAGI.

By share of the sample, this clone is medium-sized. V usage is TRBV27 and J usage is TRBJ2-1; D remains unclear. V shed 6 bases and J shed 1 base, with 4 bases lying between them. Germline V CDR1 and CDR2: MNHEY, SMNVEV (reference sequence). The CDR3 has 12 residues. In nucleotides, the CDR3 is TGTGCCAGCAGCCAATCCTACAATGAGCAGTTCTTC. Amino acids: CASSQSYNEQFF.

This chain joins TRBV7-9 and TRBJ2-1; a weak D match, TRBD1 (6 bases). The CDR3 contains 16 residues. In germline, CDR1 is SEHNR, CDR2 FQNEAQ (reference sequence). Between the trimmed V and J ends, which lost 5 bases and 1 base, there was a span of 15 bases. As DNA, the CDR3 is TGTGCCAGCAGCCAAGTTCTGCAGGGGTCCTACAATGAGCAGTTCTTC. Its protein is CASSQVLQGSYNEQFF.

In this sample, this clone turned up a few times. CDR3 protein: CASSYRRGGPGEQFF. DNA for the CDR3: TGTGCCAGCAGTTACCGTCGCGGGGGGCCCGGGGAGCAGTTCTTC. The chain links TRBV6-6 to TRBJ2-1; TRBD2 agrees at 8 bases. The CDR3 loop spans 15 amino acids. Germline loops: CDR1 MNHNY, CDR2 SVGAGI (reference sequence). J was trimmed by 10 bases and V by 2 bases; bases with no gene match: 10.

The rearrangement joins TRBV6-6 to TRBJ1-2; possibly TRBD1 for D (6 bases). V lost 5 bases, J lost 8 bases, and 18 bases lay in between. Germline V gene lookup returns CDR1 MNHNY and CDR2 SVGAGI (reference sequence). The CDR3 loop spans 14 amino acids. For the CDR3, the DNA is TGTGCCAGCAGTCTAACTCCAGGGGTGGTAGGCTACACCTTC. Translation: CASSLTPGVVGYTF.

The count of this clone is one. This sequence joins TRBV2 and TRBJ1-4, with D possibly being TRBD1 (6 bases). The CDR3 consists of 16 residues. Germline CDR1 SNHLY, CDR2 FYNNEI. Trimming shortened V by 3 bases and J by 5 bases, and 16 bases separated the two germline ends. CDR3 sequence: CASSEGRGSGNEKLFF. CDR3 nucleotides: TGTGCCAGCAGTGAGGGCAGGGGCTCGGGGAATGAAAAACTGTTTTTT.

This clone was counted between two and nine times. The gene calls are TRBV2 and TRBJ2-2; 13 nucleotides match TRBD2. This CDR3 region has 17 residues. V was pared by 6 bases and J by 3 bases, with 7 bases of the junction left unmatched. Looked up from germline, CDR1 is SNHLY and CDR2 is FYNNEI. The CDR3 loop reads CASSLGLAGEYTGELFF. The CDR3 DNA follows: TGTGCCAGCAGCCTAGGACTAGCGGGGGAGTACACCGGGGAGCTGTTTTTT.

Note on this clone: An end of the junction differs from the germline gene, which may be a read error. V is TRBV28 and J is TRBJ1-3, with a tentative D call TRBD1 (6 bases). Germline CDR1 is MDHEN and CDR2 is SYDVKM. The CDR3 covers 14 residues. The CDR3 coding sequence is TGTGCCAGCAGTTTAACGGACAGTGGAGACACCATATATTTT. Protein sequence: CASSLTDSGDTIYF.

There are a few counts of this clone. This chain joins TRBV27 and TRBJ2-3, with TRBD2 identical over 9 bases. Germline-derived CDR1 and CDR2 are MNHEY and SMNVEV (reference sequence). The V gene end was trimmed by 1 base and the J gene end by 14 bases; junction bases not matched to a gene: 19. The length of the CDR3 is 17 residues. CDR3 protein: CASSLWDSGGRLSEWYF. CDR3 in DNA: TGTGCCAGCAGTTTATGGGATAGCGGGGGAAGGTTATCAGAGTGGTATTTT.

This clone is judged medium-sized. The chain combines TRBV28 with TRBJ1-2; D gene unclear. The CDR3 is made up of 17 amino acids. The V end lost 3 bases, the J end lost 2 bases, and 19 bases lay between the germline ends. Germline CDR1 MDHEN, CDR2 SYDVKM. DNA of the CDR3: TGTGCCAGCAGTTTGGCCCCACGGGAAACGACCAACTATGGCTACACCTTC. It codes for CASSLAPRETTNYGYTF.

There are a few counts of this clone. The chain carries TRBV7-2 and TRBJ2-7; 9 nucleotides line up with TRBD2. The CDR3 spans 14 residues. Germline V gene data show CDR1 as SGHTA and CDR2 as FQGNSA. Losses at the gene ends were 1 base for V and 6 bases for J; bases not matched to a gene: 4. CDR3 in DNA: TGTGCCAGCAGCTTAGGCGGGGGGGATGTCGAGCAGTACGTC. The encoded protein is CASSLGGGDVEQYV.

In its sample, this clone was seen a few times. CDR3 sequence (DNA): TGTGCCAGCAGTCACTGGCCGTTCCAGTGCCAGCATTTT. Its protein product is CASSHWPFQCQHF. The chain couples TRBV6-4 to TRBJ1-5; no reliable D call. The germline V and J ends were trimmed by 5 bases and 12 bases, with 17 bases remaining between them. Germline values: CDR1 MRHNA, CDR2 SNTAGT. The CDR3 loop spans 13 amino acids.

The V gene is TRBV5-4, the J gene TRBJ2-5, with 10 positions matching TRBD2. The length of the CDR3 is 15 residues. V lost 4 bases to trimming and J lost 10 bases; unmatched junction nucleotides: 13. Germline V lookup: CDR1 SGHNT, CDR2 YYREEE (reference sequence). The CDR3 sequence is CASSQDPSGGDGQYF. Here the CDR3 DNA reads TGTGCCAGCAGCCAAGATCCCAGCGGGGGGGACGGCCAGTACTTC.

The J gene is TRBJ2-5, the V gene TRBV4-2, with D perhaps matching TRBD2 (6 bases). Germline V CDR1 and CDR2: LGHNA, YNFKEQ. There are 17 residues in the CDR3. V shed 1 base and J shed 5 bases, with 20 bases lying between them. The CDR3: CASSQVLMGTAGETQYF. CDR3 DNA sequence: TGTGCCAGCAGCCAAGTCTTAATGGGGACGGCGGGGGAGACCCAGTACTTC.

V gene TRBV4-2 combines with J gene TRBJ1-2; TRBD1 aligns across 10 bases. Germline CDR1 and CDR2: LGHNA and YNFKEQ. There are 16 residues in the CDR3. V shed 0 bases and J 4 bases; nucleotides not matched to a gene: 5. In nucleotides, the CDR3 is TGTGCCAGCAGCCAAGAGGGACAGGGGCCCTTCTATGGCTACACCTTC. This encodes CASSQEGQGPFYGYTF.

This clone is termed medium-sized. V gene TRBV15 combines with J gene TRBJ1-2; possible D gene TRBD1, 5 bases. This CDR3 spans 17 amino acids. In germline, CDR1 is LNHNV, CDR2 YYDKDF (reference sequence). V was pared by 3 bases and J by 8 bases, with 25 bases between. In nucleotides, the CDR3 is TGTGCCACCAGCAGCACCAGGGAGGGTCGTACCCTGGGAGGCTACACCTTC. This translates into CATSSTREGRTLGGYTF.

This clone was seen just once. The J gene is TRBJ2-1, the V gene TRBV6-4; 9 bases map to TRBD2. Looked up from germline, CDR1 is MRHNA and CDR2 is SNTAGT. The CDR3 is 14 residues long. The V segment lost 5 bases and the J segment 5 bases; nucleotides outside the gene matches: 4. The CDR3 DNA sequence: TGTGCCAGCAGTTTAGCGGGGGAAAACAATGAGCAGTTCTTC. Its translation: CASSLAGENNEQFF.

V is TRBV27 and J is TRBJ2-2; D is possibly TRBD1 (6 bases). The germline gives CDR1 MNHEY, CDR2 SMNVEV (reference sequence). The ends were cut back, 3 bases at V and 8 bases at J, with 13 bases in the middle. The CDR3 is 14 residues long. The CDR3 loop reads CASSFTGYPGELFF. As DNA, the CDR3 is TGTGCCAGCAGTTTCACAGGGTACCCGGGGGAGCTGTTTTTT.

This chain links TRBV7-6 with TRBJ2-1; the D gene is possibly TRBD1 (5 bases). CDR1 is SGHVS, CDR2 FNYEAQ, per germline. CDR3 length: 13 residues. The V end lost 6 bases, the J end lost 7 bases, and 13 bases lay between the germline ends. The CDR3 reads CASSKGIGNEQFF. The CDR3, as DNA: TGTGCCAGCAGTAAGGGGATCGGGAATGAGCAGTTCTTC.